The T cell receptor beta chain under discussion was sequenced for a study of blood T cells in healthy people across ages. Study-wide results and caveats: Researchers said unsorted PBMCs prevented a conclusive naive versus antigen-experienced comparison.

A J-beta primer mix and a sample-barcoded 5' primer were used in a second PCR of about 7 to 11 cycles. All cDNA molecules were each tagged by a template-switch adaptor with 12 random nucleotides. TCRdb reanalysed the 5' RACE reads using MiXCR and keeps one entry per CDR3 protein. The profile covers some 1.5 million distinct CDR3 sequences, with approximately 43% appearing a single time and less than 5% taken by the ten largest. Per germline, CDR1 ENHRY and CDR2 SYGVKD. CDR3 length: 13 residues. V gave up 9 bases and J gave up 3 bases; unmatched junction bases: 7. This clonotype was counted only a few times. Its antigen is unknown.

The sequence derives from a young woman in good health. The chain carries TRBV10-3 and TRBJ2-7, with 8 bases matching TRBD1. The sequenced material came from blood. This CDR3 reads CAIRQGKDYEQYF. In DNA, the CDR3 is TGTGCCATACGACAGGGGAAGGACTACGAGCAGTACTTC.